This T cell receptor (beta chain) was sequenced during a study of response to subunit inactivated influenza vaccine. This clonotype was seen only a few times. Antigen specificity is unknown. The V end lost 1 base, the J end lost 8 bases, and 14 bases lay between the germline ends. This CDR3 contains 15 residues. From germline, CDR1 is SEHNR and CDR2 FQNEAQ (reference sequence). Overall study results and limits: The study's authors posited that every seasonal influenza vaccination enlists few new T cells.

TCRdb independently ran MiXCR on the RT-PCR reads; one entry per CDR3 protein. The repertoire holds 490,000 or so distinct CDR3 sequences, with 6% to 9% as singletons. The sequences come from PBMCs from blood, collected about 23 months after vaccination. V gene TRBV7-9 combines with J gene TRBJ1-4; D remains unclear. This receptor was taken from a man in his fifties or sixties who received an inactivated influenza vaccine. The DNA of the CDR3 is TGTGCCAGCAGCTTAGAAGGCCCGCCACGAGAAAAACTGTTTTTT. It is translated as CASSLEGPPREKLFF.